These 8 T cell receptor beta chains share one sample of origin, sequenced in a study of PD-L1 blockade in urothelial cancer (TCRdb year 2017). Read against the paper, the sample's time point label means: pretreatment peripheral blood. Libraries were made using the immunoSEQ multiplex PCR assay. The source is immuneACCESS, and TCRdb retained only in-frame sequences with V and J called. Part of the clones is not carried over; for the studies checked, unresolved V genes explain less than half of this, and the remainder is unexplained. A total of tens of thousands of clones appear in this sample, 75% to 85% of them only once. Clones ranked in the top ten supply roughly 7.1% of the sample. Sequenced here: PBMCs, sampled around atezolizumab (anti-PD-L1) treatment. The receptors originated from a man aged 60-69 years with urothelial cancer.

This clone turned up a few times. J is TRBJ2-5 and V is TRBV7-9; the D is unclear. Germline V gives CDR1 SEHNR, CDR2 FQNEAQ (reference sequence). V lost 5 bases and J lost 1, with 14 bases in between. This CDR3 is 15 amino acids long. CDR3 sequence reads: CASSLKIGSQETQYF. The CDR3 DNA sequence: TGTGCCAGCAGCCTTAAAATCGGGTCCCAAGAGACCCAGTACTTC.

This chain joins TRBV7-2 and TRBJ1-2, with D tentatively TRBD1 (6 bases). CDR3 size: 14 residues. Germline lookup yields CDR1 SGHTA and CDR2 FQGNSA. V was pared by 5 bases and J by 2 bases, with 12 bases between. The CDR3 bases are TGTGCCAGCAGCCGTAGGACAGCGAACTATGGCTACACCTTC. Translation gives CASSRRTANYGYTF.

This chain links TRBV13 with TRBJ1-1, with 12 bases matching TRBD1. The J segment lost 0 bases and the V segment lost 5 bases, leaving 4 bases of the junction unmatched. Germline CDR1 PRHDT, CDR2 FYEKMQ (reference sequence). There are 16 residues in the CDR3. DNA for the CDR3: TGTGCCAGCAGCCTGGGACAGGGGGCCATGAACACTGAAGCTTTCTTT. It yields the protein CASSLGQGAMNTEAFF.

V usage is TRBV4-1 and J usage is TRBJ1-2; 9 nucleotides line up with TRBD1. Trimming removed 5 bases from V and 4 bases from J; junction bases left unmatched: 14. The CDR3 sequence is 17 residues long. Germline CDR1 is MGHRA and CDR2 is YSYEKL. CDR3 sequence: CASSIRDRVGTGYGYTF. CDR3 bases: TGCGCCAGCAGCATACGGGACAGGGTGGGTACCGGCTATGGCTACACCTTC.

The chain combines TRBV4-1 with TRBJ1-2; the D gene is possibly TRBD1 (5 bases). V lost 0 bases, J lost 8 bases, and 13 bases lay in between. The CDR3 is 14 residues long. Germline lookup yields CDR1 MGHRA and CDR2 YSYEKL. The CDR3 DNA reads TGCGCCAGCAGCCAAGATAATCAGGGTCGGGGCTACACCTTC. The encoded protein is CASSQDNQGRGYTF.

This clone was seen more than once but under ten times. J is TRBJ1-5 and V is TRBV10-3, with 9 bases aligning to TRBD1. Germline loops: CDR1 ENHRY, CDR2 SYGVKD. This CDR3 region has 14 residues. V shed 2 bases and J 7 bases; nucleotides not matched to a gene: 3. CDR3 sequence: CAISERTGEQPQHF. The CDR3 bases are TGTGCCATCAGTGAGCGGACAGGGGAACAGCCCCAGCATTTT.

The J gene is TRBJ2-3, the V gene TRBV21-1; the table's D gene call, TRBD2, was not cross checked with the DNA. TRBV21-1 is termed a pseudogene. The CDR3 is 15 amino acids. CDR3 amino acids: CASGRTSGATDTQYF. The CDR3 bases are TGTGCCAGCGGGCGGACTAGCGGGGCCACAGATACGCAGTATTTT.

CDR3 region: CASSAPSGGAADTQYF. The CDR3 bases are TGTGCCAGCAGCGCCCCTAGCGGGGGGGCCGCAGATACGCAGTATTTT. The genes are TRBV5-4 and TRBJ2-3; 12 nucleotides line up with TRBD2. The germline V gene has CDR1 SGHNT and CDR2 YYREEE (reference sequence). V was clipped by 4 bases and J by 4 bases; unmatched bases: 7. The CDR3 consists of 16 residues.